A selection of T cell receptor beta chains follows, all from one sample in a study of CD8 T cells in ankylosing spondylitis. Via MiXCR, TCRdb re-called the 5' RACE reads, giving one row per CDR3 protein. The sample holds 180,000 or so distinct CDR3 sequences, around 10% seen once. The sequencing sample was made of blood, either unsorted or a sorted T cell fraction (not recorded which). The receptors here all came from a male donor with ankylosing spondylitis or in good health (not recorded which). CDR3s include the opening cysteine and the closing phenylalanine or tryptophan. Size is omitted from some rows. Given values are once, few, many or a class for expanded clones.

size: NA
V: TRBV6-1
J: TRBJ2-2
CDR3: CASGGTMVAGELFF

size: many
V: TRBV5-1
J: TRBJ2-5
CDR3: CASSLGGTIGGETQYF

size: many
V: TRBV7-8
J: TRBJ2-1
CDR3: CASSRGRTSGEQFF

size: many
V: TRBV4-3
J: TRBJ1-2
CDR3: CASSQAGADANYGYTF

size: few
V: TRBV18
J: TRBJ2-4
CDR3: CASSPRTARLAKNIQYF

size: many
V: TRBV14
J: TRBJ2-7
CDR3: CASSQVTLQQYF

size: many
V: TRBV24-1
J: TRBJ1-5
CDR3: CATSDWGSNQPQHF

size: many
V: TRBV12-3/TRBV12-4
J: TRBJ2-3
CDR3: CASSFGTDTQYF

size: many
V: TRBV5-5
J: TRBJ2-3
CDR3: CASSLETRTDTQYF

size: many
V: TRBV7-8
J: TRBJ2-3
CDR3: CASSPPDSSRTDTQYF

size: NA
V: TRBV20-1
J: TRBJ2-1
CDR3: CSARDFRGATEQFF

size: many
V: TRBV12-3/TRBV12-4
J: TRBJ1-5
CDR3: CASSSNQPQHF

size: many
V: TRBV12-3/TRBV12-4
J: TRBJ1-2
CDR3: CASTPEGNANYGYTF

size: NA
V: TRBV12-3/TRBV12-4
J: TRBJ2-3
CDR3: CASRGTPDTQYF

size: few
V: TRBV12-3/TRBV12-4
J: TRBJ2-5
CDR3: CASSGVGQTQYF

size: many
V: TRBV10-3
J: TRBJ1-1
CDR3: CAITAEREAFF

size: many
V: TRBV10-3
J: TRBJ2-1
CDR3: CAISTGTSGIINEQFF

size: NA
V: TRBV7-2
J: TRBJ2-5
CDR3: CASSLVGQGQETQYF

size: few
V: TRBV5-1
J: TRBJ2-5
CDR3: CASSLVGRVIQETQYF

size: NA
V: TRBV20-1
J: TRBJ2-3
CDR3: CSARVGVQYF

size: many
V: TRBV5-1
J: TRBJ1-5
CDR3: CASSMAPGAGQPQHF

size: many
V: TRBV4-3
J: TRBJ2-7
CDR3: CASSQYSGDISYEQYF

size: NA
V: TRBV11-2
J: TRBJ2-1
CDR3: CASSLLTAYNEQFF

size: many
V: TRBV6-2/TRBV6-3
J: TRBJ1-5
CDR3: CASSLRQGAWPQHF

size: many
V: TRBV12-3/TRBV12-4
J: TRBJ1-6
CDR3: CASSLISGNSPLHF

size: many
V: TRBV3-1
J: TRBJ2-1
CDR3: CASSLKGLAHEQFF

size: many
V: TRBV6-1
J: TRBJ2-5
CDR3: CASSLDRNQETQYF

size: NA
V: TRBV12-3/TRBV12-4
J: TRBJ2-1
CDR3: CASSPRTSGLDEQFF

size: few
V: TRBV29-1
J: TRBJ2-3
CDR3: CSVGNPGEGRTDTQYF

size: many
V: TRBV12-3/TRBV12-4
J: TRBJ1-5
CDR3: CASSLGITQPQHF

size: NA
V: TRBV24-1
J: TRBJ2-5
CDR3: CATSRANQETQYF

size: few
V: TRBV20-1
J: TRBJ2-1
CDR3: CSASSPTIGYNEQFF

size: many
V: TRBV6-2/TRBV6-3
J: TRBJ2-2
CDR3: CASRPGQGFPGELFF

size: NA
V: TRBV20-1
J: TRBJ2-5
CDR3: CSARVVRGQETQYF

size: NA
V: TRBV4-3
J: TRBJ2-2
CDR3: CASSQDTGGNTGELFF

size: few
V: TRBV5-1
J: TRBJ2-5
CDR3: CASSLRVASVEETQYF

size: many
V: TRBV12-3/TRBV12-4
J: TRBJ2-4
CDR3: CASSLEGIGKNIQYF

size: many
V: TRBV4-1
J: TRBJ2-5
CDR3: CASSQVGGETQYF

size: many
V: TRBV9
J: TRBJ1-4
CDR3: CASSPSSPGQATNEKLFF

size: few
V: TRBV11-3
J: TRBJ1-1
CDR3: CASSPRQLNTEAFF